This passage covers 7 T cell receptor beta chains from one sample sequenced in a study of T cells in Graves' hyperthyroidism and ophthalmopathy. TCR beta CDR3 region amplification was performed from RNA transcripts. Initially, a first-round RT-PCR of the TCR CDR3 employed the HTBI primer set. TCRdb reanalysed the multiplex PCR reads using MiXCR and keeps one entry per CDR3 protein. The table has hundreds of thousands of distinct CDR3 sequences, about 15% seen once. The sample taken for sequencing was blood. The receptors come from a woman aged 60 to 75 with Graves' ophthalmopathy.

This clonotype was found many times. The chain employs TRBV3-1 and TRBJ1-3; D is uncertain. Per the germline V gene, CDR1 is LGHDT and CDR2 is YNNKEL (reference sequence). V was pared by 3 bases and J by 0 bases, with 12 bases between. CDR3 length: 16 amino acids. CDR3 coding DNA: TGTGCCAGCAGCCATACTCCGGGCCACTCTGGAAACACCATATATTTT. Its protein is CASSHTPGHSGNTIYF.

This clonotype came up a few times. The V and J genes are TRBV11-2 and TRBJ2-1; 7 nucleotides line up with TRBD1. Germline V gene data show CDR1 as SGHAT and CDR2 as FQNNGV. This CDR3 comprises 15 residues. V trimming: 5 bases; J trimming: 0 bases; junction bases outside the gene matches: 4. The chain's CDR3 is CASSRGQTSYNEQFF. The CDR3 coding sequence is TGTGCCAGCAGCCGGGGACAGACCTCCTACAATGAGCAGTTCTTC. Combining the CDR3 with reference TRBV11-2 and TRBJ2-1 gives the whole variable domain EAGVAQSPRYKIIEKRQSVAFWCNPISGHATLYWYQQILGQGPKLLIQFQNNGVVDDSQLPKDRFSAERLKGVDSTLKIQPAKLEDSAVYLCASSRGQTSYNEQFFGPGTRLTVL.

In its sample, this clonotype was seen many times. The rearrangement uses TRBV11-2 and TRBJ2-2; 7 positions agree with TRBD1. V trimming: 6 bases; J trimming: 4 bases; junction bases outside the gene matches: 11. This CDR3 region has 16 residues. The germline V gene has CDR1 SGHAT and CDR2 FQNNGV. The CDR3 here is CASRPTTGIGTGELFF. The CDR3 bases are TGTGCCAGCAGACCTACGACAGGGATAGGCACCGGGGAGCTGTTTTTT.

This clonotype came up many times. The gene calls are TRBV7-2 and TRBJ1-2; no reliable D call. The V end was cut by 4 bases, the J end by 1 base, with 10 bases between. This CDR3 spans 14 amino acids. Germline V gives CDR1 SGHTA, CDR2 FQGNSA. The CDR3 nucleotides read TGTGCCAGCAGCTCTGACACCTATAACTATGGCTACACCTTC. Residues: CASSSDTYNYGYTF.

This clonotype was detected many times. The rearrangement joins TRBV28 to TRBJ1-4; TRBD1 agrees at 7 bases. In germline, CDR1 is MDHEN, CDR2 SYDVKM. Unmatched junction bases numbered 16, after V lost 5 bases and J lost 10 bases. This CDR3 spans 16 amino acids. The CDR3, as DNA: TGTGCCAGCAGTCCCTCGACACCAAACAGGGGCGGAAAACTGTTTTTT. Translation gives CASSPSTPNRGGKLFF.

This clonotype has just a few counts. The J gene is TRBJ1-3, the V gene TRBV6-1, with D hard to call. This CDR3 region has 14 residues. Germline CDR1 is MNHNS and CDR2 is SASEGT. V was clipped by 6 bases and J by 0 bases, with 9 bases between them. The CDR3 loop reads CASSPRFSGNTIYF. The CDR3 coding sequence is TGTGCCAGCAGCCCGAGGTTCTCTGGAAACACCATATATTTT.

This clonotype was counted many times. The V and J genes are TRBV6-1 and TRBJ1-2; D is unresolved. Trimming left V 6 bases short and J 2 bases short, with 4 bases between. CDR3 length: 11 amino acids. Germline assignment: CDR1 MNHNS and CDR2 SASEGT. The CDR3 DNA reads as TGTGCCAGCAGGGAGAACTATGGCTACACCTTC. This codes for CASRENYGYTF.